This TCR beta chain comes out of a study of STAT5B mutations in CD4+ large granular lymphocyte leukemia. Germline V gives CDR1 MNHNS, CDR2 SASEGT. This CDR3 has 12 amino acids. Trimming shortened V by 6 bases and J by 6 bases, and 11 bases separated the two germline ends. General study points: 8/27 top patient clones versus 2/35 control clones were TRBV06-family.

A remark on this clone: Its target is unknown.

Healthy controls were blood donor buffy coats. The survey-level immunoSEQ assay was used. TCRdb's copy holds only in-frame clones and misses some; the assay was immunoSEQ multiplex PCR. The table has roughly 30,000 clones, approximately 88% seen once. The receptor's source is a human donor in good health. This sequence joins TRBV6-1 and TRBJ1-1; tentatively, D is TRBD1 (6 bases). Specimen: CD4+ T cells from blood buffy coats. This chain's CDR3 is CASSLTGPEAFF. CDR3 nucleotide sequence: TGTGCCAGCAGCTTAACAGGGCCTGAAGCTTTCTTT.